Listed here is a single T cell receptor (beta chain). The antigen remains unidentified. The CDR3 is made up of 14 amino acids. Trimming stripped 4 bases from V and 2 bases from J, with 9 bases between. The data were taken from a study of T-cell memory formation after mild COVID-19. Study overall: For the most part, TCR clusters were specific to one donor. Study conclusions and caveats: In pre-infection memory, a portion of responding clones appeared, which suggested that cross-reactive memory joined. Clones shrinking from day 15 to 85 showed even CD4/CD8 mixes; later expanders tilted CD4+.

Amplification by 5'RACE using constant-segment primers produced TCR alpha and TCR beta cDNA libraries that carried sample barcodes and UMIs. TCRdb reprocessed the 5' RACE reads via MiXCR and lists one record per CDR3 protein. The top ten hold 22% of the sample, which has 200,000 to 300,000 distinct CDR3 sequences, 16% seen once. The chain uses TRBV12-3 or TRBV12-4 and TRBJ1-5, with D unclear. The sequenced sample was PBMCs or a T cell subset sorted from them (not recorded which). This clonotype was obtained from a man between 18 and 35 years old who had mild COVID-19 (a few samples of this study predate the infection). Cell type and time point are not known. The chain's CDR3 is CASSSPRGNQPQHF. For the CDR3, the DNA is TGTGCCAGCAGTTCCCCACGCGGCAATCAGCCCCAGCATTTT.